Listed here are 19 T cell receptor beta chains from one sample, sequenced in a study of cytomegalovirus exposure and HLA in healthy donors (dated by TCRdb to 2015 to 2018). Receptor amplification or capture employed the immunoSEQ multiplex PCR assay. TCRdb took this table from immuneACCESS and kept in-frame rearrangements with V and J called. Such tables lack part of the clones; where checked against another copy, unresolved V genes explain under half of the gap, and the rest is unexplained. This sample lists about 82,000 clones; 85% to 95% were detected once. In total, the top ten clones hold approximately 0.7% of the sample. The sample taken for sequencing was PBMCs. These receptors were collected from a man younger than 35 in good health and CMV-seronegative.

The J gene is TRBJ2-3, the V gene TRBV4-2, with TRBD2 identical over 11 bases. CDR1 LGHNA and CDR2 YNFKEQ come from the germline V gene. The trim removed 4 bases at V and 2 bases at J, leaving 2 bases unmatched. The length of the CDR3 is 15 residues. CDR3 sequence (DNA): TGTGCCAGCAGCCCGGGACTAGCGGACACAGATACGCAGTATTTT. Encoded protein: CASSPGLADTDTQYF.

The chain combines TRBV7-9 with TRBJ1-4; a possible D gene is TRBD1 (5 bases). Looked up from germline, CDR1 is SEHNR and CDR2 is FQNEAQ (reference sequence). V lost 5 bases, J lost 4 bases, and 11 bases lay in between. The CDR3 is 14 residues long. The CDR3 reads CASSPGGSNEKLFF. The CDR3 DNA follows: TGTGCCAGCAGCCCCGGGGGGAGTAATGAAAAACTGTTTTTT.

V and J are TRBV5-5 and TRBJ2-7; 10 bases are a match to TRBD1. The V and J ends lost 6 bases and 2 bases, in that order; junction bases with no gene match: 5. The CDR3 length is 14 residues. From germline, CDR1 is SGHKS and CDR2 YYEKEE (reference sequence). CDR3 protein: CASTSTGGPYEQYF. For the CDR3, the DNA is TGTGCCAGCACCTCGACAGGGGGCCCCTACGAGCAGTACTTC.

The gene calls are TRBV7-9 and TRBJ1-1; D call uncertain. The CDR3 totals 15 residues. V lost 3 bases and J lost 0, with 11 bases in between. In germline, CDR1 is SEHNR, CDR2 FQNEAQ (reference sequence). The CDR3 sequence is CASSFFSGLNTEAFF. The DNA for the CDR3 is TGTGCCAGCAGCTTCTTTTCGGGGTTGAACACTGAAGCTTTCTTT.

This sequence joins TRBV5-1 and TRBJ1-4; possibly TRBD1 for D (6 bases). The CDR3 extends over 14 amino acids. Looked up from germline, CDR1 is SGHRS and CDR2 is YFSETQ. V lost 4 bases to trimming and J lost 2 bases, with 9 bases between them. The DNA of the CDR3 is TGCGCCAGCAGCAAGGACAGCACTAATGAAAAACTGTTTTTT. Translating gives CASSKDSTNEKLFF.

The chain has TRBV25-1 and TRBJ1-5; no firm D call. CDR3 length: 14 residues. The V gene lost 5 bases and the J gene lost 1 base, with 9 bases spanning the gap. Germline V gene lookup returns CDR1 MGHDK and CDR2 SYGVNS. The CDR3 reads CASSITGSNQPQHF. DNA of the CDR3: TGTGCCAGCAGTATTACGGGAAGCAATCAGCCCCAGCATTTT.

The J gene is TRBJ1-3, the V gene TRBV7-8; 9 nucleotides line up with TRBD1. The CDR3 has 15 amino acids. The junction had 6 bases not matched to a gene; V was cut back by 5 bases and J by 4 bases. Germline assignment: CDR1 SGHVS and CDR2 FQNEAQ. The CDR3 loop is CASSTQGAGGNTIYF. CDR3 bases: TGTGCCAGCAGCACACAGGGGGCTGGGGGAAACACCATATATTTT. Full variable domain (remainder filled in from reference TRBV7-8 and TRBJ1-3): GAGVSQSPRYKVAKRGQDVALRCDPISGHVSLFWYQQALGQGPEFLTYFQNEAQLDKSGLPSDRFFAERPEGSVSTLKIQRTQQEDSAVYLCASSTQGAGGNTIYFGEGSWLTVV.

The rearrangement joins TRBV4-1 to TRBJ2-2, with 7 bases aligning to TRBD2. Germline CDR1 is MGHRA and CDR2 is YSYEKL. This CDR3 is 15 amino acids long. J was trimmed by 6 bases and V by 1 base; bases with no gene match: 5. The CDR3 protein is CASSQVGLGPGELFF. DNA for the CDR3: TGCGCCAGCAGCCAAGTCGGACTAGGGCCCGGGGAGCTGTTTTTT.

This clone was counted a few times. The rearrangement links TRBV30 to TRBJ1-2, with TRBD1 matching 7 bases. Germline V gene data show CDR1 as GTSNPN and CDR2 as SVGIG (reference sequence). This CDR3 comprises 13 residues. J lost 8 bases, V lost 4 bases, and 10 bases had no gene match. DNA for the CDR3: TGTGCCTGGACCCGACAGGGTTCGCAAGGCTACACCTTC. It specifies CAWTRQGSQGYTF.

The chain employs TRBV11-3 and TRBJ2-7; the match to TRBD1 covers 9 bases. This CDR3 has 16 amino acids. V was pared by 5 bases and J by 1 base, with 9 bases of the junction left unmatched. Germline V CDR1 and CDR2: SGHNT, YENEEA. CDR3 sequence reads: CASSHGAGQGSYEQYF. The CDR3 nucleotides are TGTGCCAGCAGCCACGGGGCGGGACAGGGATCCTACGAGCAGTACTTC.

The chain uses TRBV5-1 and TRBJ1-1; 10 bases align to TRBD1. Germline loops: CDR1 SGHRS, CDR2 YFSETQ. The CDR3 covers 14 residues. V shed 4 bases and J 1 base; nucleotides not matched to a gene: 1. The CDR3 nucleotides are TGCGCCAGCAGCGGACAGGGGGGGAACACTGAAGCTTTCTTT. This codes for CASSGQGGNTEAFF.

The CDR3 is CASSPLTENQPQHF. The CDR3 nucleotides are TGTGCCAGCTCACCTTTGACAGAAAATCAGCCCCAGCATTTT. V and J are TRBV18 and TRBJ1-5; D is perhaps TRBD1 (5 bases). This CDR3 contains 14 residues. V was trimmed by 3 bases and J by 4 bases, leaving 10 bases between them. CDR1 and CDR2 (germline): KGHSH, LQKENI.

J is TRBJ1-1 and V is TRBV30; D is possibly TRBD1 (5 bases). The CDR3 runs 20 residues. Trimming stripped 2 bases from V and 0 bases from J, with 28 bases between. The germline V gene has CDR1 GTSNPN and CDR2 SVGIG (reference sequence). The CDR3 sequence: CAWSQLPLPGLSSMNTEAFF. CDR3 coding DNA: TGTGCCTGGAGTCAACTCCCCCTCCCAGGGTTATCTTCAATGAACACTGAAGCTTTCTTT.

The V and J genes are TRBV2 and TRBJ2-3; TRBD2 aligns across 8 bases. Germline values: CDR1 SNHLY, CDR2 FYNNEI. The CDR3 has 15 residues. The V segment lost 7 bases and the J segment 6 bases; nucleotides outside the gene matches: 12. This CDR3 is CASTRRTGGPDTQYF. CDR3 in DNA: TGTGCCAGCACCAGAAGAACGGGAGGGCCCGATACGCAGTATTTT.

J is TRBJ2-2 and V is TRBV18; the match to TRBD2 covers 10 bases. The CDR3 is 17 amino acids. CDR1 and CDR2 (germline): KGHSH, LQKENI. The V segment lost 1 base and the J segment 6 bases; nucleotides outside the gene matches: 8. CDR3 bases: TGTGCCAGCTCACCACGAAAGGGACTAGCGTCCGCCGGGGAGCTGTTTTTT. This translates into CASSPRKGLASAGELFF.

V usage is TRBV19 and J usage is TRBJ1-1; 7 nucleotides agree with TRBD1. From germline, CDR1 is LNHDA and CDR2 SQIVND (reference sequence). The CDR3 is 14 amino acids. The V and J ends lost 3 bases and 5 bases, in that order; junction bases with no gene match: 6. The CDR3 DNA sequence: TGTGCCAGTAGTATGAATACAGGGGTTACTGAAGCTTTCTTT. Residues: CASSMNTGVTEAFF.

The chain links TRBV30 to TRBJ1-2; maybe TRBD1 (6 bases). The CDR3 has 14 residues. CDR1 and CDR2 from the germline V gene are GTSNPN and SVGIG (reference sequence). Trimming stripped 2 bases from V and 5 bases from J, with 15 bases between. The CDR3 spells CAWSPTGRGYGYTF. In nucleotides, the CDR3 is TGTGCCTGGAGTCCGACAGGTCGGGGATATGGCTACACCTTC.

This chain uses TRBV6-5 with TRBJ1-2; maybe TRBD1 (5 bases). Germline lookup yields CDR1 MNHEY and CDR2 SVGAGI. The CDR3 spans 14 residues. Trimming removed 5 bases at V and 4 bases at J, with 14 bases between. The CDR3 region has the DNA TGTGCCAGCAGTGGCGGGACCCTCTTCTATGGCTACACCTTC. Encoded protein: CASSGGTLFYGYTF.

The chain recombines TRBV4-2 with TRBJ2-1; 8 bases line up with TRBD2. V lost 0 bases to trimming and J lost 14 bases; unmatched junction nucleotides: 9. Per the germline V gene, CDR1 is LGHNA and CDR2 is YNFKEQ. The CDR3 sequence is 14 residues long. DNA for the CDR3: TGTGCCAGCAGCCAAGAAAGAACGGGGGGGCCGAAGTTCTTC. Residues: CASSQERTGGPKFF.